The rows below give T cell receptor beta chains drawn from one sample of a study of T-cell memory formation after mild COVID-19. TCRdb ran MiXCR on the 5' RACE reads and lists one entry per CDR3 protein. The data contain 130,000 to 150,000 distinct CDR3 sequences, about 19% of them seen just once; the ten biggest clones take up about 2.3%. Sequences were obtained from PBMCs or a T cell subset sorted from them (not recorded which). These receptors were collected from an adult woman who had mild COVID-19 (a few samples of this study predate the infection). Cell type and time point are not known. Each CDR3 is given with its conserved first and last residue. A D gene is named only where the DNA matches it firmly. Only some rows state a clone size, as once, few, many or a class for expanded clones.

clone_size,d_call,j_call,v_call,cdr3_nt,cdr3_aa
.,TRBD2,TRBJ2-1,TRBV4-3,TGCGCCAGCAGCCAAGATCAGGGACTAGATAAATACAATGAGCAGTTCTTC,CASSQDQGLDKYNEQFF
.,TRBD1,TRBJ2-1,TRBV20-1,TGCAGTGCTATGGGACAGGGGGTTGGTCGGGGTGACAATGAGCAGTTCTTC,CSAMGQGVGRGDNEQFF
.,.,TRBJ1-2,TRBV4-1,TGCGCCAGCAGCCAAGAGGGGGCGCCTGGCTACACCTTC,CASSQEGAPGYTF
.,TRBD1,TRBJ1-2,TRBV2,TGTGCCAGCACACAGGGGGCTCGCTATGGCTACACCTTC,CASTQGARYGYTF
few,.,TRBJ2-3,TRBV7-2,TGTGCCAGCAGCTTAGCTCGTATGAGGTATTTT,CASSLARMRYF
.,TRBD1,TRBJ2-3,TRBV7-2,TGTGCCAGCAGCTCAGGACAGGTCACAGATACGCAGTATTTT,CASSSGQVTDTQYF
many,.,TRBJ1-5,TRBV19,TGTGCCAGTACGCAGCAGGGCCTTCAGCCCCAGCATTTT,CASTQQGLQPQHF
few,TRBD1,TRBJ2-7,TRBV18,TGTGCCAGCTCACCCTCGGGACAGGGGGCTTACGAGCAGTACTTC,CASSPSGQGAYEQYF
.,TRBD1,TRBJ2-7,TRBV29-1,TGCAGCGCCGACAGGGGGTTTGAGCAGTACTTC,CSADRGFEQYF
.,.,TRBJ2-4,TRBV7-9,TGTGCCAGCAGTTCCGGGGGCTCGCTGGCCAAAAACATTCAGTACTTC,CASSSGGSLAKNIQYF
.,.,TRBJ2-7,TRBV7-6,TGTGCCAGCAGCTTAGCGGCCTTGGCGGGTTCCTACGAGCAGTACTTC,CASSLAALAGSYEQYF
.,TRBD2,TRBJ2-1,TRBV7-6,TGTGCCAGCAGCCCCCGGACTAGCGGGAGTACGTACAATGAGCAGTTCTTC,CASSPRTSGSTYNEQFF
.,TRBD1,TRBJ2-1,TRBV20-1,TGCAGTGCTTCCTTCCGGGACAGGGGACGTTACAATGAGCAGTTCTTC,CSASFRDRGRYNEQFF
few,TRBD1,TRBJ2-1,TRBV11-2,TGTGCCAGCAGCTCCCGGACAGGGGTTAAGAATGAGCAGTTCTTC,CASSSRTGVKNEQFF
many,.,TRBJ1-4,TRBV7-9,TGTGCCAGCAGCTTTTCGGCCTCAGGGTCTAATGAAAAACTGTTTTTT,CASSFSASGSNEKLFF
many,.,TRBJ2-7,TRBV6-6,TGTGCCAGCAGCCACGGAGGGACGCTAAGCGAGCAGTACTTC,CASSHGGTLSEQYF
once,TRBD1,TRBJ1-1,TRBV12-3/TRBV12-4,TGTGCCAGCAGCTTCTACAGGGGGAGGGACACTGAAGCTTTCTTT,CASSFYRGRDTEAFF
.,.,TRBJ1-4,TRBV7-9,TGTGCCAGCAGCCCGGGGGCGTACTCAACTAATGAAAAACTGTTTTTT,CASSPGAYSTNEKLFF
.,.,TRBJ2-2,TRBV5-1,TGCGCCAGCAGCGGCTCCGACACCGGGGAGCTGTTTTTT,CASSGSDTGELFF
.,TRBD1,TRBJ2-1,TRBV10-3,TGTGCCATCGGACAGGGGACAACTGGTGTAGAGCAGTTCTTC,CAIGQGTTGVEQFF
few,.,TRBJ1-5,TRBV7-2,TGTGCCAGCAGCCCCGGCTACGGTGACGGGCAGCCCCAGCATTTT,CASSPGYGDGQPQHF
.,.,TRBJ2-7,TRBV12-3/TRBV12-4,TGTGCCAGCTCGGGCCCCCCGTTGGAGGGCGAGCAGTACTTC,CASSGPPLEGEQYF
.,.,TRBJ2-3,TRBV18,TGTGCCAGCTCCCCAGCGACCGCTAGCACAGATACGCAGTATTTT,CASSPATASTDTQYF
few,.,TRBJ1-1,TRBV5-1,TGCGCCAGCAGCTTGAGCGGGACACGGGAAGCTTTCTTT,CASSLSGTREAFF
.,TRBD1,TRBJ1-2,TRBV7-2,TGTGCCAGCAGCTTAGGGACAGGGTACTATGGCTACACCTTC,CASSLGTGYYGYTF
.,.,TRBJ2-1,TRBV11-2,TGTGCCAGCAGCTTAGGTCGGATGGATGAGCAGTTCTTC,CASSLGRMDEQFF
few,.,TRBJ2-5,TRBV20-1,TGCAGTGCTCCGGTTAGGGGGGTACAAGAGACCCAGTACTTC,CSAPVRGVQETQYF
.,.,TRBJ1-1,TRBV5-1,TGCGCCAGCAGCTTGGAAAGGGGACGCACTGAAGCTTTCTTT,CASSLERGRTEAFF
few,TRBD2,TRBJ2-5,TRBV2,TGTGCCAGCGCCAGAGAAGCCGGGACTAGTATCACGGAGACCCAGTACTTC,CASAREAGTSITETQYF
few,.,TRBJ2-3,TRBV20-1,TGCAGTGCTAGCTATCGGGTGATGGGCACAGATACGCAGTATTTT,CSASYRVMGTDTQYF
.,TRBD2,TRBJ2-1,TRBV24-1,TGTGCCACCAGTGATTTTAGCGGGGGGACCTACAATGAGCAGTTCTTC,CATSDFSGGTYNEQFF
.,.,TRBJ2-3,TRBV11-3,TGTGCCAGCAGCCACGGACTAACCAGCACAGATACGCAGTATTTT,CASSHGLTSTDTQYF
many,.,TRBJ2-7,TRBV20-1,TGCAGTGCTAGATCGGGCCACGAGCAGTACTTC,CSARSGHEQYF
.,.,TRBJ1-5,TRBV7-8,TGTGCCAGCAGCTTAGATCCAGGGTTTCAGCCCCAGCATTTT,CASSLDPGFQPQHF
.,TRBD1,TRBJ2-3,TRBV2,TGTGCCAGCACCCAGTACTGGCAGGGGGCAGATACGCAGTATTTT,CASTQYWQGADTQYF
once,.,TRBJ1-2,TRBV12-3/TRBV12-4,TGTGCCAGCAGTTTATACCAGGGGACCAACTATGGCTACACCTTC,CASSLYQGTNYGYTF
many,.,TRBJ1-4,TRBV7-6,TGTGCCAGCAGCTTCTTGGGGGCTCCTAATGAAAAACTGTTTTTT,CASSFLGAPNEKLFF
.,.,TRBJ2-7,TRBV18,TGTGCCAGCTCACCCCAGGCAACCTCCTACGAGCAGTACTTC,CASSPQATSYEQYF
.,.,TRBJ2-2,TRBV7-6,TGTGCCAGCAGCTTACCGGACAGAAACACCGGGGAGCTGTTTTTT,CASSLPDRNTGELFF
.,.,TRBJ2-3,TRBV4-2,TGTGCCAGCAGCCAAGACTCGAATACGCAGTATTTT,CASSQDSNTQYF
.,TRBD2,TRBJ2-1,TRBV11-2,TGTGCCAGCAGCCCTTGGACTAGCGGGGTCGGCTCGTTCTTC,CASSPWTSGVGSFF
.,TRBD1,TRBJ1-2,TRBV7-3,TGTGCCAGCAGCCGGACAGGGAACTATGGCTACACCTTC,CASSRTGNYGYTF
.,.,TRBJ2-1,TRBV15,TGTGCCACCAGCAGAGACTCCCCGGGTCGGCAGTTCTTC,CATSRDSPGRQFF
.,TRBD2,TRBJ2-5,TRBV19,TGTGCCACTAGCGGGAGGGGCGAGACCCAGTACTTC,CATSGRGETQYF
few,TRBD2,TRBJ2-3,TRBV20-1,TGCAGTGCTCGGGCGGGAGGGACAGATACGCAGTATTTT,CSARAGGTDTQYF
.,.,TRBJ1-1,TRBV12-3/TRBV12-4,TGTGCCAGCAGTGTAGTACCCTCCGGGGTGGCTTTCTTT,CASSVVPSGVAFF
.,TRBD1,TRBJ1-1,TRBV12-3/TRBV12-4,TGTGCCAGCAGTCCCAGGGACAGGAAGAACACTGAAGCTTTCTTT,CASSPRDRKNTEAFF
.,TRBD1,TRBJ2-1,TRBV24-1,TGTGCCACCGGAGGACAGGGGTACAATGAGCAGTTCTTC,CATGGQGYNEQFF
.,.,TRBJ1-1,TRBV5-1,TGCGCCAGCAGCTTAGGGGTGTCCACTGAAGCTTTCTTT,CASSLGVSTEAFF